This passage covers 32 T cell receptor beta chains from one sample sequenced in a study of control samples from healthy donors and cancer patients. Generated by immunoSEQ multiplex PCR, the TCRdb table keeps only in-frame clones and is missing some. The sample lists over 90,000 clones, about 90% occurring once. Material: blood. These receptors were collected from a woman between 18 and 29 years old in good health.

This clone was counted between two and nine times. This chain joins TRBV11-2 and TRBJ2-2; D could derive from TRBD1 or TRBD2 (5 bases each). CDR3 length equals 16 residues. Trimming left V 5 bases short and J 4 bases short, with 17 bases between. Germline lookup yields CDR1 SGHAT and CDR2 FQNNGV. CDR3 in DNA: TGTGCCAGCAGCATTATGGGGGTAGGGAGCACCGGGGAGCTGTTTTTT. This codes for CASSIMGVGSTGELFF.

This chain joins TRBV13 and TRBJ2-2; tentative D call: TRBD1 (5 bases). The CDR3 consists of 15 residues. Trimming took off 1 base at V and 4 bases at J, with 10 bases between the two ends. The germline gives CDR1 PRHDT, CDR2 FYEKMQ (reference sequence). CDR3 protein: CASSLEGQGTGELFF. The CDR3 region has the DNA TGTGCCAGCAGCTTAGAGGGTCAGGGCACCGGGGAGCTGTTTTTT.

The genes are TRBV11-3 and TRBJ2-1, with a weak D call TRBD1 (6 bases). Per germline, CDR1 SGHNT and CDR2 YENEEA. The CDR3 is made up of 15 amino acids. V lost 1 base and J 0 bases, leaving 7 bases between the germline ends. The CDR3 bases are TGTGCCAGCAGCTTAGGACAGGTCTCCTACAATGAGCAGTTCTTC. Translation: CASSLGQVSYNEQFF.

This clone appeared once. J is TRBJ1-6 and V is TRBV5-5, with D possibly TRBD1 on 5 matching bases. The CDR3 spans 18 residues. Per the germline V gene, CDR1 is SGHKS and CDR2 is YYEKEE (reference sequence). V was shortened by 2 bases and J by 0 bases, with 15 bases between the two germline ends. The CDR3 here is CASSFSGQLSSYNSPLHF. The CDR3 DNA reads TGTGCCAGCAGCTTTTCCGGACAACTCAGCTCCTATAATTCACCCCTCCACTTT.

V gene TRBV10-1 combines with J gene TRBJ2-4; perhaps TRBD2 as D (6 bases). Per the germline V gene, CDR1 is WNHNN and CDR2 is SYGVQD (reference sequence). Deletions cut 7 bases from V and 3 bases from J, with 16 bases between. The CDR3 extends over 15 amino acids. DNA for the CDR3: TGCGCCAGCATCTTCGGGAGAGGAGTCAAAAACATTCAGTACTTC. This gives the protein CASIFGRGVKNIQYF.

The chain recombines TRBV5-6 with TRBJ2-7; possible D gene TRBD2, 6 bases. V was pared by 0 bases and J by 6 bases, with 13 bases between. There are 14 residues in the CDR3. The germline gives CDR1 SGHDT, CDR2 YYEEEE. CDR3 DNA: TGTGCCAGCAGCTTGGAGGGGACCGGGGGCGAGCAGTACTTC. It translates to CASSLEGTGGEQYF.

The chain combines TRBV25-1 with TRBJ2-5; D perhaps matches TRBD1 (5 bases). Germline V CDR1 and CDR2: MGHDK, SYGVNS. V lost 5 bases and J lost 5, with 15 bases in between. This CDR3 has 14 residues. CDR3 residues: CASSPPGRVETQYF. The CDR3 nucleotides are TGTGCCAGCAGTCCCCCGGGCAGGGTGGAGACCCAGTACTTC.

The chain combines TRBV12-3 or TRBV12-4 with TRBJ1-2; D may be TRBD1 (5 bases). Trimming took 5 bases from V and 4 from J, leaving 8 bases between them. The length of the CDR3 is 12 residues. The DNA of the CDR3 is TGTGCCAGCAGTCGACAGCTCTATGGCTACACCTTC. Its translation is CASSRQLYGYTF.

The gene calls are TRBV18 and TRBJ1-3, with 7 bases matching TRBD1. CDR1 is KGHSH and CDR2 is LQKENI in the germline V gene. The CDR3 extends over 13 amino acids. J was trimmed by 4 bases and V by 5 bases; bases with no gene match: 2. The CDR3 DNA follows: TGTGCCAGCTCATCGGGACAGGGAAACACCATATATTTT. It translates to CASSSGQGNTIYF. Full variable domain (outside the CDR3, taken from reference TRBV18 and TRBJ1-3): NAGVMQNPRHLVRRRGQEARLRCSPMKGHSHVYWYRQLPEEGLKFMVYLQKENIIDESGMPKERFSAEFPKEGPSILRIQQVVRGDSAAYFCASSSGQGNTIYFGEGSWLTVV.

The V and J genes are TRBV20-1 and TRBJ1-1, with D uncertain. CDR1 and CDR2 (germline): DFQATT, SNEGSKA (reference sequence). The CDR3 is 13 residues long. Trimming shortened V by 3 bases and J by 3 bases, and 11 bases separated the two germline ends. The CDR3 nucleotides read TGCAGTGCTAGTCGGGATTTGTACACTGAAGCTTTCTTT. This translates into CSASRDLYTEAFF.

The V gene is TRBV7-9, the J gene TRBJ2-7, with D perhaps matching TRBD1 or TRBD2 (5 bases each). Trimming took off 3 bases at V and 0 bases at J, with 9 bases between the two ends. Germline CDR1 SEHNR, CDR2 FQNEAQ (reference sequence). There are 14 residues in the CDR3. CDR3 nucleotide sequence: TGTGCCAGCAGCTTGGGACGCGTCTCCTACGAGCAGTACTTC. This codes for CASSLGRVSYEQYF.

This CDR3 reads CASSIRDRVHNTEAFF. The DNA for the CDR3 is TGTGCCAGTAGTATCCGGGACAGGGTCCATAACACTGAAGCTTTCTTT. This sequence joins TRBV19 and TRBJ1-1, with TRBD1 matching over 9 bases. This CDR3 spans 16 amino acids. Germline V lookup: CDR1 LNHDA, CDR2 SQIVND (reference sequence). V shed 3 bases, J shed 2 bases, and the junction held 7 bases outside the gene matches.

V usage is TRBV7-9 and J usage is TRBJ2-5; 9 bases line up with TRBD2. The CDR3 has 14 residues. Looked up from germline, CDR1 is SEHNR and CDR2 is FQNEAQ (reference sequence). The V gene end was trimmed by 5 bases and the J gene end by 5 bases; junction bases not matched to a gene: 6. The CDR3 is CASSRAGGDETQYF. The DNA for the CDR3 is TGTGCCAGCAGCAGAGCGGGGGGTGACGAGACCCAGTACTTC. Full variable domain (outside the CDR3, taken from reference TRBV7-9 and TRBJ2-5): DTGVSQNPRHKITKRGQNVTFRCDPISEHNRLYWYRQTLGQGPEFLTYFQNEAQLEKSRLLSDRFSAERPKGSFSTLEIQRTEQGDSAMYLCASSRAGGDETQYFGPGTRLLVL.

J is TRBJ2-3 and V is TRBV6-5; TRBD1 is a possible D gene (5 bases). V lost 7 bases to trimming and J lost 0 bases, with 14 bases between them. Germline CDR1 reads MNHEY; CDR2 reads SVGAGI. CDR3 length equals 15 residues. CDR3 bases: TGTGCCAGCACCAACAGGCGATCTAGCACAGATACGCAGTATTTT. This sequence encodes CASTNRRSSTDTQYF.

The gene calls are TRBV7-2 and TRBJ1-4; D is possibly TRBD1 (6 bases). Germline loops: CDR1 SGHTA, CDR2 FQGNSA. The CDR3 consists of 14 residues. Trimming took 7 bases from V and 7 from J, leaving 16 bases between them. This CDR3 is CASTPGRGSEKLFF. The DNA of the CDR3 is TGTGCCAGCACCCCCGGCAGGGGAAGTGAAAAACTGTTTTTT. The full variable domain, completed using reference TRBV7-2 and TRBJ1-4, is GAGVSQSPSNKVTEKGKDVELRCDPISGHTALYWYRQSLGQGLEFLIYFQGNSAPDKSGLPSDRFSAERTGGSVSTLTIQRTQQEDSAVYLCASTPGRGSEKLFFGSGTQLSVL.

J is TRBJ2-1 and V is TRBV5-5; D uncertain. This CDR3 comprises 14 residues. The V end was cut by 3 bases, the J end by 8 bases, with 15 bases between. CDR1 and CDR2 (germline): SGHKS, YYEKEE (reference sequence). The CDR3 protein is CASSYMISGHEQFF. Written as DNA, the CDR3 is TGTGCCAGCAGCTATATGATATCCGGCCATGAGCAGTTCTTC.

The genes are TRBV11-3 and TRBJ2-4; the D gene is possibly TRBD2 (5 bases). The CDR3 runs to 16 residues. Trimming took 1 base from V and 2 from J, leaving 12 bases between them. Germline assignment: CDR1 SGHNT and CDR2 YENEEA. As DNA, the CDR3 is TGTGCCAGCAGCTTAGGAGGGTTGGGGACCAAAAACATTCAGTACTTC. It is translated as CASSLGGLGTKNIQYF.

The V gene is TRBV6-1, the J gene TRBJ2-7; TRBD1 is a possible D gene (5 bases). The CDR3 contains 13 residues. CDR1 and CDR2 (germline): MNHNS, SASEGT. V lost 2 bases and J lost 7, with 12 bases in between. CDR3 coding DNA: TGTGCCAGCAGTGAAACCAGGGTGTGGGAGCAGTACTTC. It specifies CASSETRVWEQYF.

This clone was picked up a small number of times. V and J are TRBV7-9 and TRBJ1-3; D might be TRBD1 (5 bases). V gave up 3 bases and J gave up 6 bases, with 9 bases separating them. Germline loops: CDR1 SEHNR, CDR2 FQNEAQ (reference sequence). CDR3 size: 13 residues. The CDR3 region has the DNA TGTGCCAGCAGCTTGGGGCCATCAAACACCATATATTTT. Its translation: CASSLGPSNTIYF.

This clone was counted a few times. V usage is TRBV6-2 or TRBV6-3 and J usage is TRBJ2-4; TRBD2 might be the D (5 bases). Germline-derived CDR1 and CDR2 are MNHEY and SVGEGT. CDR3 length: 15 amino acids. V lost 5 bases and J lost 15, with 26 bases in between. Written as DNA, the CDR3 is TGTGCCAGCAGTCATAACCCGGACGCAGCGGTAGCGTTGTACTTC. Its translation: CASSHNPDAAVALYF.

The genes are TRBV27 and TRBJ1-2, with TRBD1 as a possible D gene (5 bases). CDR1 and CDR2 from the germline V gene are MNHEY and SMNVEV (reference sequence). Between the trimmed V and J ends, which lost 6 bases and 8 bases, there was a span of 19 bases. There are 14 residues in the CDR3. CDR3 loop: CASSSMADTPGYTF. CDR3 coding DNA: TGTGCCAGCAGCTCGATGGCGGACACCCCGGGCTACACCTTC.

The genes are TRBV3-1 (or the pseudogene TRBV3-2) and TRBJ1-4; D gene uncertain. CDR3 length: 13 amino acids. V was trimmed by 1 base and J by 10 bases, leaving 10 bases between them. Germline CDR1 is LGHDT and CDR2 is YNNKEL (reference sequence). Written as DNA, the CDR3 is TGTGCCAGCAGCCAAGCCAAGATCGGAAAACTGTTTTTT. It specifies CASSQAKIGKLFF.

The chain recombines TRBV19 with TRBJ2-1; 8 positions agree with TRBD2. Germline CDR1 LNHDA, CDR2 SQIVND (reference sequence). The CDR3 length is 16 residues. With 5 bases clipped from V and 3 bases from J, the junction kept 9 bases outside the gene matches. Written as DNA, the CDR3 is TGTGCCAGTAGTGTGCTTGGGAGCGGGGGCTACAATGAGCAGTTCTTC. Protein product: CASSVLGSGGYNEQFF.

J is TRBJ2-3 and V is TRBV12-5, with 13 bases lining up with TRBD2. Trimming cost V 5 bases and J 2 bases; bases outside gene matches: 7. CDR3 length: 17 amino acids. CDR1 is LGHNT, CDR2 FRNRAP, per germline. The CDR3 bases are TGTGCTAGTGGTCCGGGACTAGCGGGGACCAACACAGATACGCAGTATTTT. Encoded protein: CASGPGLAGTNTDTQYF.

This clone occurred a few times. The chain couples TRBV6-6 to TRBJ1-6; 8 nucleotides agree with TRBD1. V was pared by 5 bases and J by 7 bases, with 10 bases of the junction left unmatched. Germline V CDR1 and CDR2: MNHNY, SVGAGI (reference sequence). The CDR3 consists of 16 residues. The CDR3 bases are TGTGCCAGCAGTCGACCCTGGACAGGGAGGAATTCACCCCTCCACTTT. Amino acid sequence: CASSRPWTGRNSPLHF.

A few counts support this clone. This chain uses TRBV7-9 with TRBJ1-2; D remains ambiguous. V gave up 8 bases and J gave up 2 bases, with 12 bases separating them. CDR1 and CDR2 from the germline V gene are SEHNR and FQNEAQ (reference sequence). This CDR3 contains 13 residues. CDR3 protein: CASHFGPNYGYTF. CDR3 nucleotide sequence: TGTGCCAGCCACTTCGGTCCCAACTATGGCTACACCTTC.

This chain links TRBV30 with TRBJ1-2; no reliable D call. The length of the CDR3 is 11 residues. Per the germline V gene, CDR1 is GTSNPN and CDR2 is SVGIG (reference sequence). Trimming left V 5 bases short and J 4 bases short, with 8 bases between. The CDR3 is CAWSRGYGYTF. The DNA of the CDR3 is TGTGCCTGGTCACGGGGCTATGGCTACACCTTC.

The chain is built from TRBV19 and TRBJ1-1, with D perhaps TRBD1 (5 bases). CDR3 length equals 16 residues. The germline CDR1 and CDR2 sequences are LNHDA and SQIVND (reference sequence). Between the trimmed V and J ends, which lost 2 bases and 5 bases, there was a span of 18 bases. The CDR3 is CASSIPPWGGGTEAFF. CDR3 nucleotides: TGTGCCAGTAGTATACCCCCCTGGGGGGGAGGGACTGAAGCTTTCTTT.

V gene TRBV7-9 combines with J gene TRBJ1-1; TRBD1 might be the D (5 bases). V lost 5 bases and J 5 bases, leaving 18 bases between the germline ends. In germline, CDR1 is SEHNR, CDR2 FQNEAQ (reference sequence). This CDR3 is built from 15 residues. The CDR3 DNA reads as TGTGCCAGCAGCCAGCAAGCAGGGTCGTGGACTGAAGCTTTCTTT. It is translated as CASSQQAGSWTEAFF.

V is TRBV5-4 and J is TRBJ2-7, with TRBD2 as a possible D gene (5 bases). This CDR3 spans 14 amino acids. The germline V and J ends were trimmed by 3 bases and 4 bases, with 14 bases remaining between them. Germline V lookup: CDR1 SGHNT, CDR2 YYREEE (reference sequence). CDR3 sequence: CASSSGVVGYEQYF. The CDR3 region has the DNA TGTGCCAGCAGCTCCGGGGTAGTTGGGTACGAGCAGTACTTC.

Comment on this clone: A junction boundary mismatches the germline segment, possibly from a read error. The chain employs TRBV27 and TRBJ2-4; 9 bases are shared with TRBD1. Germline V gene data show CDR1 as MNHEY and CDR2 as SMNVEV (reference sequence). This CDR3 contains 13 residues. The CDR3: CASSLGTGTVKDF. The CDR3 bases are TGTGCCAGCAGTTTGGGGACAGGGACGGTGAAGGACTTC.

This rearrangement joins TRBV19 to TRBJ2-1; possible D gene TRBD1, 6 bases. From germline, CDR1 is LNHDA and CDR2 SQIVND (reference sequence). V was cut by 3 bases and J by 5 bases, with 14 bases left in between. This CDR3 contains 15 residues. CDR3 protein: CASSIGQGLHNEQFF. The CDR3 coding sequence is TGTGCCAGTAGTATCGGTCAGGGGCTCCACAATGAGCAGTTCTTC.